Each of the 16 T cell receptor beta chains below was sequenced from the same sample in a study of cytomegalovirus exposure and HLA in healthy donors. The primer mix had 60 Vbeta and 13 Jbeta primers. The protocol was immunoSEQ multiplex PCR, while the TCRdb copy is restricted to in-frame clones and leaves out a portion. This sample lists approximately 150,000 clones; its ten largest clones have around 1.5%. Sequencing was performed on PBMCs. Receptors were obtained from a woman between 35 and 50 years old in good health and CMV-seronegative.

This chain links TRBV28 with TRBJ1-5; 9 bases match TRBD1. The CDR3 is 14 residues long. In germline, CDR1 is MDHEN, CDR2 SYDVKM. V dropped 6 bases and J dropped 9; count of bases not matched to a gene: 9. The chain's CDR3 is CASSLGTGRGPQHF. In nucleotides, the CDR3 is TGTGCCAGCAGCCTAGGGACAGGGCGGGGGCCCCAGCATTTT.

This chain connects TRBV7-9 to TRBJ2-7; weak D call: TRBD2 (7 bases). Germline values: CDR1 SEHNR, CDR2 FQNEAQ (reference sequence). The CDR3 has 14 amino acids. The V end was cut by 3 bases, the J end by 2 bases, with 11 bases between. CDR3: CASSFTGGTYEQYF. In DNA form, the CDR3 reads TGTGCCAGCAGCTTTACGGGGGGCACCTACGAGCAGTACTTC. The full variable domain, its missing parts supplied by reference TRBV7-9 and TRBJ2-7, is DTGVSQNPRHKITKRGQNVTFRCDPISEHNRLYWYRQTLGQGPEFLTYFQNEAQLEKSRLLSDRFSAERPKGSFSTLEIQRTEQGDSAMYLCASSFTGGTYEQYFGPGTRLTVT.

CDR3 amino acids: CAVRGQGRNEQYV. CDR3 nucleotide sequence: TGTGCCGTACGAGGACAGGGGAGGAACGAGCAGTACGTC. The chain uses TRBV6-1 and TRBJ2-7; 9 nucleotides match TRBD1. The CDR3 length is 13 residues. CDR1 is MNHNS and CDR2 is SASEGT in the germline V gene. Trimming at V came to 11 bases and at J to 5 bases, leaving 10 bases not matched to a gene.

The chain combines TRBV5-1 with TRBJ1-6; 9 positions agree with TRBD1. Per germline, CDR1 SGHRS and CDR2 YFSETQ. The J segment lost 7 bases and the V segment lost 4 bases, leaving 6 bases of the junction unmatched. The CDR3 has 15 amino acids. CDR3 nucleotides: TGCGCCAGCAGCGGCACCGGGACAGGGAATTCACCCCTCCACTTT. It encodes CASSGTGTGNSPLHF.

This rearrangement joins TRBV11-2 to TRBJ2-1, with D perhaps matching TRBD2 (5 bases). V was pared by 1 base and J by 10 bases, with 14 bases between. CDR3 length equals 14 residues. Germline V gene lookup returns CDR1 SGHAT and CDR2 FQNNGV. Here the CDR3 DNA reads TGTGCCAGCAGCTTAGGCCTAGCCGTAGCGGAGCAGTTCTTC. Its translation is CASSLGLAVAEQFF.

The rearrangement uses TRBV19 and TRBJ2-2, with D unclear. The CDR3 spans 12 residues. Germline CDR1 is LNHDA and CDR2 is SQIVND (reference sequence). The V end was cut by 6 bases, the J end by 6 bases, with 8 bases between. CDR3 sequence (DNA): TGTGCCAGTAGCCAAGCCGCCGGGGAGCTGTTTTTT. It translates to CASSQAAGELFF.

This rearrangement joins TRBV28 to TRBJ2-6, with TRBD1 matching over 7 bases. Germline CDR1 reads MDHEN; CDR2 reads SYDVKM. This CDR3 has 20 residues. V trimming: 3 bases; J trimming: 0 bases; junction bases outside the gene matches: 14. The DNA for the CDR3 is TGTGCCAGCAGTTTGGGTCGCTTGGAGACAGGGATCTCTGGGGCCAACGTCCTGACTTTC. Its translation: CASSLGRLETGISGANVLTF.

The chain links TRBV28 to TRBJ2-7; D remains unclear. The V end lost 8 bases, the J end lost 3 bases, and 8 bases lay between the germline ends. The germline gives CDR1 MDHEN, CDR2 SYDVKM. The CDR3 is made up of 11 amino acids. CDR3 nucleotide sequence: TGTGCCAGCGGAACCAACTACGAGCAGTACGTC. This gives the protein CASGTNYEQYV.

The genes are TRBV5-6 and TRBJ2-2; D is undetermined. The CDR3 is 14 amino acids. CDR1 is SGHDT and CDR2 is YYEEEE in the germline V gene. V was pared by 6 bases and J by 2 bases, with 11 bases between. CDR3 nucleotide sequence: TGTGCCAGCACTAACAGATTCAACACCGGGGAGCTGTTTTTT. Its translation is CASTNRFNTGELFF.

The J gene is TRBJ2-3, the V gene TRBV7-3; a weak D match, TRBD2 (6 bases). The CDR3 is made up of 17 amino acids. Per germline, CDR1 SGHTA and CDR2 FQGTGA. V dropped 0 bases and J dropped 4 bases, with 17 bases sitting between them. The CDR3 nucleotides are TGTGCCAGCAGCTTAACCCCACCGGGGGTGGGACCAGATACGCAGTATTTT. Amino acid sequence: CASSLTPPGVGPDTQYF.

The CDR3 region is CASRRFGGQPQHF. In nucleotides, the CDR3 is TGTGCCAGCAGAAGGTTCGGAGGTCAGCCCCAGCATTTT. The chain links TRBV6-6 to TRBJ1-5; no reliable D call. Germline CDR1 is MNHNY and CDR2 is SVGAGI (reference sequence). V lost 6 bases and J lost 6, with 12 bases in between. This CDR3 is 13 amino acids long.

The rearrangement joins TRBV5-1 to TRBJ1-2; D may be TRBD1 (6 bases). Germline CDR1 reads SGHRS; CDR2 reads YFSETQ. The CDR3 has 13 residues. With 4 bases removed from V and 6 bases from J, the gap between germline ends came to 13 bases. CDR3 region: CASSLTGYDGYTF. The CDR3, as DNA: TGCGCCAGCAGCCTGACAGGTTACGATGGCTACACCTTC.

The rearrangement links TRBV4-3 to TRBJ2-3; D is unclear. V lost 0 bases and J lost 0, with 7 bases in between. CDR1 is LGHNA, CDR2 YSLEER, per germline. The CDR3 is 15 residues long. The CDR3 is CASSQEHLSTDTQYF. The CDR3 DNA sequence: TGCGCCAGCAGCCAAGAACATCTTAGCACAGATACGCAGTATTTT.

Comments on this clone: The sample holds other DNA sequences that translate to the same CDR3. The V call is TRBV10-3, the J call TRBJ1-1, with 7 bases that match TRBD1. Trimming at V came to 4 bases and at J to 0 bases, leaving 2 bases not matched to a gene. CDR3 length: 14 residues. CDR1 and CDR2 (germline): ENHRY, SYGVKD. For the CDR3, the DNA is TGTGCCATCAGTGGACAGGGACTGAACACTGAAGCTTTCTTT. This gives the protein CAISGQGLNTEAFF.

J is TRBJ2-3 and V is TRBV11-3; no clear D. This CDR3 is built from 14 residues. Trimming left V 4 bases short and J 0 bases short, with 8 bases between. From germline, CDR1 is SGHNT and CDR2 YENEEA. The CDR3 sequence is CASSSTTSTDTQYF. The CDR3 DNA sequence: TGTGCCAGCAGCTCGACAACTAGCACAGATACGCAGTATTTT.

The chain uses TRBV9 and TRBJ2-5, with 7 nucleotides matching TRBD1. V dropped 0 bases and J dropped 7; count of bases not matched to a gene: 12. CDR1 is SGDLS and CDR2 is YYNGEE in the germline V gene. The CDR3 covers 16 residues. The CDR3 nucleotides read TGTGCCAGCAGCGTAGAGGGGTCAGGGGGTGGAGTGACCCAGTACTTC. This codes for CASSVEGSGGGVTQYF.